The sequence of this T cell receptor beta chain was determined in a study of blood T cells in healthy people across ages. The study, taken as a whole, reports: The percentage of naive T cells correlated strongly with TCR beta diversity.

Note on this clonotype: The antigen remains undetermined.

Combining a sample-barcoded 5' primer with a J-beta primer mix, a second PCR ran for roughly 7 to 11 cycles. Each CDR3 protein gets one entry after TCRdb re-called the 5' RACE reads with MiXCR. This table has 1,800,000 or so distinct CDR3 sequences, 35% to 50% appearing once. This CDR3 is 15 amino acids long. V lost 3 bases to trimming and J lost 8 bases, with 16 bases between them. The germline V gene encodes CDR1 SGHDN and CDR2 FVKESK. The chain recombines TRBV14 with TRBJ1-4; D is perhaps TRBD1 (6 bases). The TCR comes from a human donor in good health. What was sequenced was blood. Here the CDR3 reads CASSQLRDKYEKLFF. The CDR3 nucleotides are TGTGCCAGCAGCCAGTTACGGGACAAGTACGAAAAACTGTTTTTT.